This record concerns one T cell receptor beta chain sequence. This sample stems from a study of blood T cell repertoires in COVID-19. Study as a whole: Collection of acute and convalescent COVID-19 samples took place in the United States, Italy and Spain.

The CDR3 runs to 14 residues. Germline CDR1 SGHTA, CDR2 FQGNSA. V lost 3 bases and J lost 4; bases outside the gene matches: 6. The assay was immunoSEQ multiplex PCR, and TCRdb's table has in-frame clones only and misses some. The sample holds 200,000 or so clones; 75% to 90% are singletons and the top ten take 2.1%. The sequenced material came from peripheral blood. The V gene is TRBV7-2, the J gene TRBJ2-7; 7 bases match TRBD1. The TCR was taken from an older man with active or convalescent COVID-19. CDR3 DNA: TGTGCCAGCAGCTTGGTACAGGGGCCTTACGAGCAGTACTTC. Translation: CASSLVQGPYEQYF.